The 23 T cell receptor beta chains below were found in one sample sequenced in a study of cytomegalovirus exposure and HLA in healthy donors (dated by TCRdb to 2015 to 2018). Library preparation used the immunoSEQ multiplex PCR assay. A mixture of 60 forward primers for TCR Vbeta segments and 13 reverse primers for TCR Jbeta segments was used in the multiplex PCR. TCRdb carries this immuneACCESS record with in-frame sequences only. Its versions omit some clonotypes, under half of them owing to an unresolved V gene in the studies checked, with the rest unexplained. The sample data list more than 95,000 clones, and roughly 82% of these were observed just once. Of the sample, approximately 13% is held by the ten largest clones. Sequencing was carried out using PBMCs. The origin of the receptors is a woman in her sixties or seventies in good health and CMV-seropositive.

The gene calls are TRBV2 and TRBJ2-2, with TRBD1 as a possible D gene (5 bases). Germline V gene lookup returns CDR1 SNHLY and CDR2 FYNNEI. V dropped 4 bases and J dropped 7 bases, with 10 bases sitting between them. The CDR3 is 13 amino acids. The CDR3, as DNA: TGTGCCAGCAGTGGCTCAGGGTTCGGGGAGCTGTTTTTT. This gives the protein CASSGSGFGELFF.

The chain joins TRBV30 to TRBJ1-6; D is ambiguous. V was cut by 0 bases and J by 4 bases, with 4 bases left in between. CDR3 size: 13 residues. The germline gives CDR1 GTSNPN, CDR2 SVGIG (reference sequence). CDR3: CAWSVRYNSPLHF. The CDR3 nucleotides are TGTGCCTGGAGTGTGAGGTATAATTCACCCCTCCACTTT.

The chain employs TRBV15 and TRBJ2-7, with a weak D call TRBD1 (5 bases). The CDR3 loop spans 14 amino acids. Trimming took off 0 bases at V and 5 bases at J, with 11 bases between the two ends. The germline V gene has CDR1 LNHNV and CDR2 YYDKDF (reference sequence). Here the CDR3 DNA reads TGTGCCACCAGCAGAGATTCAGGGAAAGACGAGCAGTACTTC. It is translated as CATSRDSGKDEQYF.

This chain links TRBV7-8 with TRBJ1-4, with a weak D call TRBD1 (6 bases). Trimming removed 5 bases from V and 8 bases from J, with 12 bases in between. The CDR3 totals 13 residues. Germline V gives CDR1 SGHVS, CDR2 FQNEAQ. This CDR3 reads CASSGRTAEKLFF. CDR3 coding DNA: TGTGCCAGCAGCGGCAGGACAGCAGAAAAACTGTTTTTT.

The chain links TRBV5-1 to TRBJ1-5; TRBD1 matches at 8 bases. Germline V CDR1 and CDR2: SGHRS, YFSETQ. This CDR3 spans 14 amino acids. V lost 3 bases, J lost 3 bases, and 2 bases stayed unmatched. CDR3 bases: TGCGCCAGCAGCTGGACAGGGCTCAATCAGCCCCAGCATTTT. This translates into CASSWTGLNQPQHF.

The chain links TRBV5-1 to TRBJ2-5; D remains ambiguous. The V end lost 4 bases, the J end lost 1 base, and 11 bases lay between the germline ends. This CDR3 comprises 14 residues. From germline, CDR1 is SGHRS and CDR2 YFSETQ. The DNA for the CDR3 is TGCGCCAGCAGCGTCCGGGTCCCCCAAGAGACCCAGTACTTC. It encodes CASSVRVPQETQYF.

The rearrangement uses TRBV30 and TRBJ1-1; perhaps TRBD1 as D (5 bases). V was clipped by 8 bases and J by 0 bases, with 13 bases between them. CDR1 is GTSNPN and CDR2 is SVGIG in the germline V gene (reference sequence). The CDR3 totals 13 residues. CDR3 nucleotides: TGTGCCCTAAGACAGTCAGTGAACACTGAAGCTTTCTTT. The encoded protein is CALRQSVNTEAFF.

This clone was seen a handful of times. This chain connects TRBV7-9 to TRBJ1-2; 8 nucleotides align to TRBD1. The length of the CDR3 is 13 residues. J gave up 7 bases and V 5 bases, and 6 bases lay outside the gene matches. Germline V gene lookup returns CDR1 SEHNR and CDR2 FQNEAQ (reference sequence). CDR3 sequence (DNA): TGTGCCAGCAGCAGGGGACAGGAGGTTGGCTACACCTTC. Residues: CASSRGQEVGYTF.

The chain couples TRBV7-6 to TRBJ2-2, with D unclear. V was cut by 5 bases and J by 3 bases, with 7 bases left in between. The germline CDR1 and CDR2 sequences are SGHVS and FNYEAQ. The CDR3 has 13 residues. The CDR3 loop is CASSPGDTGELFF. CDR3 coding DNA: TGTGCCAGCAGCCCAGGCGACACCGGGGAGCTGTTTTTT.

This clone appeared a few times. The chain is built from TRBV5-1 and TRBJ2-1; D is perhaps TRBD2 (6 bases). The CDR3 spans 13 residues. Germline V gives CDR1 SGHRS, CDR2 YFSETQ. V lost 6 bases, J lost 7 bases, and 14 bases lay in between. The CDR3 is CASNTGTPNEQFF. The DNA for the CDR3 is TGCGCCAGCAACACTGGGACTCCAAATGAGCAGTTCTTC.

CDR3 sequence reads: CATSRRGDGYEQYF. CDR3 DNA: TGTGCCACCAGCAGAAGGGGCGACGGGTACGAGCAGTACTTC. This chain links TRBV15 with TRBJ2-7, with a tentative D call TRBD1 (5 bases). CDR3 length equals 14 residues. CDR1 and CDR2 from the germline V gene are LNHNV and YYDKDF (reference sequence). V was shortened by 2 bases and J by 4 bases, with 12 bases between the two germline ends. The variable domain in full, completed from reference TRBV15 and TRBJ2-7, reads DAMVIQNPRYQVTQFGKPVTLSCSQTLNHNVMYWYQQKSSQAPKLLFHYYDKDFNNEADTPDNFQSRRPNTSFCFLDIRSPGLGDTAMYLCATSRRGDGYEQYFGPGTRLTVT.

This clone turned up a few times. The chain joins TRBV7-4 to TRBJ1-1, with D tentatively TRBD1 (5 bases). Per the germline V gene, CDR1 is SGHVT and CDR2 is SQSDAQ. CDR3 length: 14 residues. V lost 3 bases, J lost 2 bases, and 10 bases lay in between. CDR3 in amino acids: CASSFSQGNTEAFF. In DNA form, the CDR3 reads TGTGCCAGCAGCTTTTCTCAGGGCAACACTGAAGCTTTCTTT. The variable domain in full, completed from reference TRBV7-4 and TRBJ1-1, reads GAGVSQSPRYKVAKRGRDVALRCDSISGHVTLYWYRQTLGQGSEVLTYSQSDAQRDKSGRPSGRFSAERPERSVSTLKIQRTEQGDSAVYLCASSFSQGNTEAFFGQGTRLTVV.

The genes are TRBV5-1 and TRBJ2-1, with D perhaps TRBD1 (5 bases). The CDR3 is 16 residues long. Germline CDR1 SGHRS, CDR2 YFSETQ. The V end was cut by 4 bases, the J end by 5 bases, with 19 bases between. The CDR3 sequence: CASSLTGQGFDNEQFF. The CDR3 region has the DNA TGCGCCAGCAGCCTAACGGGCCAGGGTTTTGACAATGAGCAGTTCTTC.

This clone was seen a handful of times. V and J are TRBV5-1 and TRBJ2-3; 10 bases fit TRBD2. The CDR3 spans 16 residues. With 5 bases clipped from V and 2 bases from J, the junction kept 8 bases outside the gene matches. Germline V gene sequence: CDR1 SGHRS, CDR2 YFSETQ. CDR3: CASRLSGGRFTDTQYF. DNA of the CDR3: TGCGCCAGCAGGCTTAGCGGGGGGCGCTTCACAGATACGCAGTATTTT.

The gene calls are TRBV2 and TRBJ2-1; 8 nucleotides align to TRBD2. Germline V gene lookup returns CDR1 SNHLY and CDR2 FYNNEI. The CDR3 runs 12 residues. The ends lost 11 bases at V and 3 bases at J; junction bases unmatched: 3. CDR3 coding DNA: TGTGCCTCAAGCGGGGGCTACAATGAGCAGTTCTTC. This translates into CASSGGYNEQFF.

The V gene is TRBV27, the J gene TRBJ1-2; 8 bases line up with TRBD1. V gave up 5 bases and J gave up 4 bases; unmatched junction bases: 9. This CDR3 is 15 amino acids long. Germline-derived CDR1 and CDR2 are MNHEY and SMNVEV (reference sequence). This chain's CDR3 is CASSLAGGTGYGYTF. CDR3 bases: TGTGCCAGCAGTCTGGCAGGGGGGACAGGCTATGGCTACACCTTC.

The J gene is TRBJ1-2, the V gene TRBV2, with a possible D match to TRBD1 (5 bases). V lost 1 base, J lost 3 bases, and 9 bases lay in between. The germline gives CDR1 SNHLY, CDR2 FYNNEI. CDR3 length equals 14 residues. CDR3 residues: CASSEGGVYYGYTF. Here the CDR3 DNA reads TGTGCCAGCAGTGAAGGGGGGGTTTACTATGGCTACACCTTC.

The genes are TRBV6-4 and TRBJ1-1; 7 bases are shared with TRBD1. The ends lost 0 bases at V and 0 bases at J; junction bases unmatched: 7. The germline V gene has CDR1 MRHNA and CDR2 SNTAGT. CDR3 length: 17 amino acids. As DNA, the CDR3 is TGTGCCAGCAGTGACTCTAGGGACAGAACCCTGAACACTGAAGCTTTCTTT. Translated, it gives CASSDSRDRTLNTEAFF.

The chain recombines TRBV2 with TRBJ1-1; TRBD1 is a possible D gene (6 bases). CDR1 is SNHLY, CDR2 FYNNEI, per germline. This CDR3 has 15 amino acids. V lost 3 bases, J lost 4 bases, and 15 bases lay in between. In DNA, the CDR3 is TGTGCCAGCAGTGAGAAGGCGGCACAGGGCACTGAAGCTTTCTTT. This translates into CASSEKAAQGTEAFF.

The chain employs TRBV29-1 and TRBJ1-2, with 10 bases fitting TRBD1. Germline V gives CDR1 SQVTM, CDR2 ANQGSEA. This CDR3 spans 11 amino acids. J was trimmed by 6 bases and V by 7 bases; bases with no gene match: 2. The CDR3 region has the DNA TGCAGCGGCGGGACAGGGGATGGCTACACCTTC. This gives the protein CSGGTGDGYTF.

The chain is built from TRBV27 and TRBJ2-1; 10 positions agree with TRBD1. Germline V gene sequence: CDR1 MNHEY, CDR2 SMNVEV (reference sequence). The CDR3 runs to 16 residues. J gave up 12 bases and V 1 base, and 12 bases lay outside the gene matches. CDR3 sequence: CASSLLQPGQGRRQFF. The CDR3 DNA sequence: TGTGCCAGCAGTTTATTACAACCGGGACAGGGGAGGCGGCAGTTCTTC.

The rearrangement uses TRBV7-8 and TRBJ2-7; no definite D call. Trimming cost V 2 bases and J 5 bases, with 10 bases left between them. The CDR3 spans 13 residues. The germline V gene has CDR1 SGHVS and CDR2 FQNEAQ. The DNA for the CDR3 is TGTGCCAGCAGCTTATCCCTTCTTGACGAGCAGTACTTC. Its protein product is CASSLSLLDEQYF. Together with reference TRBV7-8 and TRBJ2-7, the CDR3 gives the full variable domain: GAGVSQSPRYKVAKRGQDVALRCDPISGHVSLFWYQQALGQGPEFLTYFQNEAQLDKSGLPSDRFFAERPEGSVSTLKIQRTQQEDSAVYLCASSLSLLDEQYFGPGTRLTVT.

In this sample, this clone turned up a few times. The V call is TRBV4-2, the J call TRBJ2-7; possible D gene TRBD2, 5 bases. CDR1 is LGHNA and CDR2 is YNFKEQ in the germline V gene. This CDR3 is built from 16 residues. The V end was cut by 0 bases, the J end by 2 bases, with 14 bases between. CDR3: CASSQDASGLPYEQYF. For the CDR3, the DNA is TGTGCCAGCAGCCAAGATGCGAGCGGCCTCCCCTACGAGCAGTACTTC.